The 3 T cell receptor beta chains below all came from one sample that was sequenced in a study of Tregs in tolerant kidney transplant recipients. Clones were sequenced by immunoSEQ multiplex PCR, and TCRdb holds only the in-frame ones, with some missing. In the table there are approximately 260,000 clones, around 82% of which are singletons. The specimen sequenced was CD4+ T cells from blood. The receptors come from a human donor in good health.

This clone was found a few times. The chain has TRBV6-4 and TRBJ2-2; D is unresolved. V lost 0 bases and J lost 1, with 6 bases in between. The germline V gene encodes CDR1 MRHNA and CDR2 SNTAGT. CDR3 length: 15 amino acids. CDR3 in amino acids: CASSDSPQNTGELFF. The CDR3 bases are TGTGCCAGCAGTGACTCTCCCCAGAACACCGGGGAGCTGTTTTTT.

The rearrangement links TRBV10-3 to TRBJ2-2, with D unclear. This CDR3 contains 13 residues. Germline-derived CDR1 and CDR2 are ENHRY and SYGVKD. V was shortened by 4 bases and J by 7 bases, with 10 bases between the two germline ends. In DNA, the CDR3 is TGTGCCATCAGTGCCCCCGGTGGCGGGGAGCTGTTTTTT. Its protein product is CAISAPGGGELFF.

This clone has more than one count but fewer than ten. V and J are TRBV11-2 and TRBJ2-5; TRBD1 matches 9 bases. The CDR3 covers 15 residues. Looked up from germline, CDR1 is SGHAT and CDR2 is FQNNGV. Trimming cost V 4 bases and J 4 bases; bases outside gene matches: 7. The CDR3 protein is CASSSRDRDRETQYF. The CDR3 DNA is TGTGCCAGCAGCTCCCGGGACAGGGACCGAGAGACCCAGTACTTC.